A selection of T cell receptor beta chains follows, all from one sample in a study of cytomegalovirus exposure and HLA in healthy donors. This table comes from immunoSEQ multiplex PCR, and its TCRdb copy is limited to in-frame clones, with some not included. The sample carries about 200,000 clones, about 79% recorded once. The source material was PBMCs. The receptors stem from a woman in her 30s in good health and CMV-seropositive. Each CDR3 is given with its conserved first and last residue. Fields, in order: D gene, V gene, CDR3 protein. D genes are given only for firm matches.

d_call: .; v_call: TRBV2; cdr3_aa: CASSDSSVGLYNEQFF
d_call: .; v_call: TRBV28; cdr3_aa: CASRESLYEQYF
d_call: TRBD1; v_call: TRBV29-1; cdr3_aa: CSVEDSIPGQGWNTQYF
d_call: TRBD1; v_call: TRBV2; cdr3_aa: CASSVDRDLEKLFF
d_call: TRBD1; v_call: TRBV2; cdr3_aa: CASPTGHGEQYF
d_call: TRBD1; v_call: TRBV19; cdr3_aa: CASSIDQNRGGGYTF
d_call: .; v_call: TRBV7-9; cdr3_aa: CASSTGLFGRSNTEAFF
d_call: TRBD1; v_call: TRBV7-6; cdr3_aa: CASSLKGGGGGPHGYTF
d_call: .; v_call: TRBV6-5; cdr3_aa: CASSYSPKQTNTEAFF
d_call: .; v_call: TRBV5-1; cdr3_aa: CASSLAGGSPYNEQFF
d_call: .; v_call: TRBV28; cdr3_aa: CASVEGVKGYTF
d_call: TRBD1; v_call: TRBV7-3; cdr3_aa: CASSLTPTGMDGYTF
d_call: .; v_call: TRBV5-1; cdr3_aa: CASSLGVGTPLEEPQHF
d_call: .; v_call: TRBV5-1; cdr3_aa: CASSLDPTGYETYEQYF
d_call: .; v_call: TRBV10-3; cdr3_aa: CAISEGRYEQYF
d_call: .; v_call: TRBV25-1; cdr3_aa: CASSELGQGTEAFF
d_call: TRBD1; v_call: TRBV5-4; cdr3_aa: CASSRDRNTDTQYF
d_call: .; v_call: TRBV19; cdr3_aa: CASTNLGLQDQPQHF
d_call: TRBD1; v_call: TRBV5-6; cdr3_aa: CASSKPQGSAGNTIYF
d_call: TRBD1; v_call: TRBV30; cdr3_aa: CAWSVLSTGDTEAFF
d_call: .; v_call: TRBV7-9; cdr3_aa: CASSLGYPLNTEAFF
d_call: TRBD2; v_call: TRBV2; cdr3_aa: CASSGTSGTRTQYF
d_call: .; v_call: TRBV25-1; cdr3_aa: CASSAQVNQPQHF
d_call: .; v_call: TRBV25-1; cdr3_aa: CASRNMTQDTIYF
d_call: .; v_call: TRBV27; cdr3_aa: CASSTAYGADTQYF
d_call: .; v_call: TRBV15; cdr3_aa: CATRTLASSYNEQFF
d_call: .; v_call: TRBV28; cdr3_aa: CASSSQTVFGGYTF
d_call: TRBD2; v_call: TRBV6-5; cdr3_aa: CASNPGASGGTQYF
d_call: .; v_call: TRBV6-5; cdr3_aa: CASSYPGSVEQYF
d_call: .; v_call: TRBV6-5; cdr3_aa: CASKREWDNEQFF
d_call: TRBD2; v_call: TRBV5-1; cdr3_aa: CASSVRPSGSKYEQFF
d_call: .; v_call: TRBV28; cdr3_aa: CASSLLREDTEAFF
d_call: TRBD1; v_call: TRBV2; cdr3_aa: CASSRTGTGVVHGYTF
d_call: TRBD1; v_call: TRBV2; cdr3_aa: CASRGQGAYEQYF
d_call: TRBD1; v_call: TRBV28; cdr3_aa: CASSLLQGAYEQYF
d_call: TRBD1; v_call: TRBV28; cdr3_aa: CASTQQGYNYGYTF
d_call: .; v_call: TRBV20-1; cdr3_aa: CSARQGTEAFF
d_call: TRBD1; v_call: TRBV9; cdr3_aa: CASSLTGREDGELFF
d_call: .; v_call: TRBV11-2; cdr3_aa: CASSFVPKTGTRNEQFF
d_call: TRBD1; v_call: TRBV4-2; cdr3_aa: CASRDTGALKGTEAFF
d_call: .; v_call: TRBV19; cdr3_aa: CASSIGDQGLEQYF
d_call: .; v_call: TRBV4-1; cdr3_aa: CASSQESWPVSEQYF
d_call: .; v_call: TRBV27; cdr3_aa: CASSLRKGASAFF
d_call: .; v_call: TRBV7-2; cdr3_aa: CASSFLGSSSEQFF
d_call: TRBD2; v_call: TRBV11-1; cdr3_aa: CASSWGTSGNSYEQYF
d_call: .; v_call: TRBV4-2; cdr3_aa: CASSPETGEVGNTIYF
d_call: .; v_call: TRBV19; cdr3_aa: CASSIRGQSNTEAFF
d_call: .; v_call: TRBV7-2; cdr3_aa: CASSFSTGSYEQYF
d_call: .; v_call: TRBV6-1; cdr3_aa: CASGHRGSSNQPQHF
d_call: TRBD2; v_call: TRBV18; cdr3_aa: CASSPIAGENTGELFF
d_call: TRBD2; v_call: TRBV30; cdr3_aa: CAWSVLASTYNEQFF
d_call: .; v_call: TRBV18; cdr3_aa: CASSPAGTDSYEQYF
d_call: TRBD2; v_call: TRBV9; cdr3_aa: CASSVQAGAVEQYF